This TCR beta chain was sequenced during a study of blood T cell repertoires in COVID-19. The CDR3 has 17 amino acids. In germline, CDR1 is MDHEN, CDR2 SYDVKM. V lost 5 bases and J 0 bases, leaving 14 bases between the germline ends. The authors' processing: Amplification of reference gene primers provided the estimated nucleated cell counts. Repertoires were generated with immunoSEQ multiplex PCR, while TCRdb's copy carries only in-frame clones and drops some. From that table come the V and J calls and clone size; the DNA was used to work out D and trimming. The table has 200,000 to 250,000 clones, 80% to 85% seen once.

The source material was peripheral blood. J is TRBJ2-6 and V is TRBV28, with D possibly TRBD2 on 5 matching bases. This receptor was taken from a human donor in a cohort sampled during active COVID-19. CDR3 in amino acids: CASSPGNGRSGANVLTF. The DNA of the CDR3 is TGTGCCAGCAGTCCGGGAAACGGGCGCTCTGGGGCCAACGTCCTGACTTTC.